The text below deals with one T cell receptor beta chain. Its antigen is unidentified. This record comes from a study of a mutant IDH1 vaccine in newly diagnosed glioma. Background on the study: Vaccination of patients was performed eight times, in weeks 1, 3, 5, 7, 11, 15, 19 and 23. The therapy given earlier, which was standard therapy, consisted of radiotherapy, temozolomide, or both, and most of the patients received both. Study-wide results and limits: Pseudoprogression appears to have had no connection to changes in top peripheral T cell clonotypes.

The CDR3 totals 14 residues. Losses at the gene ends were 3 bases for V and 1 base for J; bases not matched to a gene: 2. Looked up from germline, CDR1 is SGHTA and CDR2 is FQGNSA. Time point in this sample: week 11, during vaccination. What each vaccine dose contained was 300 ug of mutant IDH1 20-mer peptide, accompanied by topical imiquimod. Astrocytomas found in donors were new, WHO grade 3 or 4, IDH1-mutant and ATRX-lost. Sequencing was performed with immunoSEQ multiplex PCR; in TCRdb, only in-frame clones are kept and a portion is missing. The sample carries approximately 61,000 clones, 80% recorded once.

This chain connects TRBV7-2 to TRBJ2-5; 7 positions agree with TRBD2. The sequencing here drew on PBMCs, taken from a glioma patient whose treatment included an IDH1 peptide vaccine. The TCR sequence derives from a man aged 50 to 59 with glioma. CDR3 residues: CASSLGGVQETQYF. CDR3 nucleotide sequence: TGTGCCAGCAGCTTGGGAGGGGTCCAAGAGACCCAGTACTTC.